One TCR beta chain is described in this entry. Its antigen has not been determined. One base away there is no much larger clone; base qualities are not given. The data originate from a study of T cell repertoires in cytomegalovirus infection (dated by TCRdb to between 2018 and 2021). In the study overall: Recently identified HLA-C-restricted CMV epitopes, whose presentation resists viral immunomodulation, were targeted by peptide stimulations together with well-studied HLA-B-restricted epitopes. The HLA type of each donor mattered for the analysis, because public TCR beta signatures pointed to carriage of CMV infection along with the matching HLA type. Overall study results and their limits: The ex vivo response was dominated by HLA-C-restricted CMV-specific TCR beta clonotypes, and the single most frequent clonotype in two of eight donors was supplied by these HLA-C-restricted clonotypes. In both this cohort and an independent approximately 370-donor cohort, the cumulative frequency of public TCR beta family members distinguished carriers of CMV infection plus the relevant HLA type.

The meaning of the sample's treatment or condition label: in vitro stimulation with specific CMV peptide epitopes to enrich CMV-specific T cells. For sequencing, an Illumina HiSeq 1500 was employed. The public reads were run again by TCRdb, first through fastp at Q25 and then through MiXCR, and only productive beta chains were kept. One record per CDR3 amino acid sequence lists the most common genes and DNA. The sample table records roughly 170,000 distinct CDR3 sequences; about 22% of these occur just once. About 25% of the sample goes to the ten largest clones. From the cysteine up to the phenylalanine, the CDR3 has a length of 14 residues. Here the CDR3 DNA is all that survives: 42 bases in frame from base 1. After removal of 4 bases from V and 4 bases from J, the junction retains 6 bases not matched to a gene.

This clonotype was sampled from a human donor in good health (CMV status not recorded). Some clones in this sample may be carry-over from other donors' samples. This chain is built from TRBV12-3 or TRBV12-4 and TRBJ2-5; 7 bases in between match TRBD2. The specimen comprised CD8+ T cells from cultured PBMCs, sampled from culture after CMV antigen stimulation. The bases are TGTGCCAGCAGTTCCCGAGCGGGGAGAGAGACCCAGTACTTC. This is translated as CASSSRAGRETQYF.